Shown below are 14 T cell receptor beta chains from a single sample sequenced in a study of T cell responses to AZD1222 COVID-19 vaccine. This table comes from immunoSEQ multiplex PCR, and its TCRdb copy is limited to in-frame clones, with some not included. The sample lists over 60,000 clones; around nine tenths were seen once. Sequences were derived from peripheral blood, sampled on day 0 of AZD1222 vaccination. The receptors were gathered from an adult in good health.

The chain links TRBV19 to TRBJ1-2; 11 bases map to TRBD1. The trim removed 9 bases at V and 9 bases at J, leaving 6 bases unmatched. This CDR3 spans 12 amino acids. Germline CDR1 is LNHDA and CDR2 is SQIVND (reference sequence). CDR3 in DNA: TGTGCCAGCAAGGGGGACAGGGGGAGCTACACCTTC. This sequence encodes CASKGDRGSYTF.

V gene TRBV5-8 combines with J gene TRBJ1-3; maybe TRBD1 (5 bases). The CDR3 sequence is 17 residues long. Germline assignment: CDR1 SGHTS and CDR2 YDEGEE. V was trimmed by 1 base and J by 1 base, leaving 15 bases between them. DNA of the CDR3: TGTGCCAGCAGCTTGCCCCGGGACCACTTGTCTGGAAACACCATATATTTT. Translating it yields CASSLPRDHLSGNTIYF. Based on the CDR3 plus reference TRBV5-8 and TRBJ1-3, the full variable domain is EAGVTQSPTHLIKTRGQQATLRCSPISGHTSVYWYQQALGLGLQFLLWYDEGEERNRGNFPPRFSGRQFPNYSSELNVNALELEDSALYLCASSLPRDHLSGNTIYFGEGSWLTVV.

This clone was seen a handful of times. The chain employs TRBV6-4 and TRBJ2-2; TRBD2 matches at 11 bases. The CDR3 totals 16 residues. Germline V lookup: CDR1 MRHNA, CDR2 SNTAGT. V dropped 0 bases and J dropped 6; count of bases not matched to a gene: 3. The CDR3 reads CASSDSTSGEAGELFF. CDR3 nucleotide sequence: TGTGCCAGCAGTGACTCGACTAGCGGGGAGGCCGGGGAGCTGTTTTTT.

This chain links TRBV2 with TRBJ2-2; 7 bases map to TRBD1. The V gene's germline CDR1 is SNHLY and CDR2 FYNNEI. J lost 5 bases, V lost 6 bases, and 12 bases had no gene match. This CDR3 spans 16 amino acids. The chain's CDR3 is CASSRSSRGNTGELFF. Here the CDR3 DNA reads TGTGCCAGCAGCCGAAGCTCCAGGGGGAATACCGGGGAGCTGTTTTTT. Full variable domain (missing parts from reference TRBV2 and TRBJ2-2): EPEVTQTPSHQVTQMGQEVILRCVPISNHLYFYWYRQILGQKVEFLVSFYNNEISEKSEIFDDQFSVERPDGSNFTLKIRSTKLEDSAMYFCASSRSSRGNTGELFFGEGSRLTVL.

The V gene is TRBV2, the J gene TRBJ2-7, with D tentatively TRBD2 (7 bases). This CDR3 spans 11 amino acids. Germline V CDR1 and CDR2: SNHLY, FYNNEI. V dropped 11 bases and J dropped 4 bases, with 12 bases sitting between them. CDR3 nucleotides: TGTGCCGGGGGGGGGCCGTACGAGCAGTACTTC. Protein product: CAGGGPYEQYF. The variable domain in full, with the rest retrieved from reference TRBV2 and TRBJ2-7, is EPEVTQTPSHQVTQMGQEVILRCVPISNHLYFYWYRQILGQKVEFLVSFYNNEISEKSEIFDDQFSVERPDGSNFTLKIRSTKLEDSAMYFCAGGGPYEQYFGPGTRLTVT.

The chain is built from TRBV11-2 and TRBJ2-5; D call uncertain. The V gene lost 1 base and the J gene lost 4 bases, with 1 base spanning the gap. The CDR3 totals 11 residues. Looked up from germline, CDR1 is SGHAT and CDR2 is FQNNGV. The CDR3 loop is CASSLGETQYF. In DNA, the CDR3 is TGTGCCAGCAGCTTAGGAGAGACCCAGTACTTC.

This chain joins TRBV6-6 and TRBJ2-3, with 12 bases lining up with TRBD2. J was trimmed by 6 bases and V by 6 bases; bases with no gene match: 10. Germline V gene data show CDR1 as MNHNY and CDR2 as SVGAGI (reference sequence). The CDR3 extends over 16 amino acids. CDR3 region: CASSRSSGGAADTQYF. The CDR3 region has the DNA TGTGCCAGCAGCCGATCTAGCGGGGGGGCCGCGGATACGCAGTATTTT.

The V gene is TRBV10-3, the J gene TRBJ1-5, with 9 bases that match TRBD1. Trimming removed 3 bases from V and 3 bases from J; junction bases left unmatched: 12. The CDR3 totals 18 residues. CDR1 is ENHRY, CDR2 SYGVKD, per germline. CDR3 nucleotide sequence: TGTGCCATCAGTGATCGACCCCGGGACAGGGATAACAATCAGCCCCAGCATTTT. Its protein product is CAISDRPRDRDNNQPQHF.

The genes are TRBV9 and TRBJ1-6; no reliable D call. CDR1 is SGDLS and CDR2 is YYNGEE in the germline V gene. The length of the CDR3 is 17 residues. Trimming removed 0 bases from V and 3 bases from J, with 13 bases in between. The CDR3 reads CASSVGSGLLYNSPLHF. The CDR3 coding sequence is TGTGCCAGCAGCGTAGGATCAGGCTTGCTCTATAATTCACCCCTCCACTTT.

The chain combines TRBV3-1 (or the pseudogene TRBV3-2) with TRBJ2-1; 12 bases agree with TRBD1. Germline CDR1 LGHDT, CDR2 YNNKEL (reference sequence). The CDR3 consists of 17 residues. The trim removed 1 base at V and 3 bases at J, leaving 4 bases unmatched. The CDR3 DNA sequence: TGTGCCAGCAGCCAAGCCCGGGACAGGGGGCTCTACAATGAGCAGTTCTTC. It specifies CASSQARDRGLYNEQFF.

This clone has only one observation. The V and J genes are TRBV5-1 and TRBJ2-7; D might be TRBD1 (5 bases). The CDR3 extends over 11 amino acids. Germline V gene lookup returns CDR1 SGHRS and CDR2 YFSETQ. V lost 4 bases and J lost 7, with 9 bases in between. CDR3 bases: TGCGCCAGCAGCCAGGGTCAAGAGCAGTACTTC. Residues: CASSQGQEQYF.

This clone was observed a few times. The rearrangement joins TRBV28 to TRBJ1-2; D is unresolved. The CDR3 spans 13 residues. CDR1 is MDHEN, CDR2 SYDVKM, per germline. V lost 3 bases and J lost 8, with 13 bases in between. This CDR3 reads CASSFPPPRGYTF. CDR3 coding DNA: TGTGCCAGCAGTTTTCCCCCTCCTCGCGGCTACACCTTC.

The count of this clone is one. As DNA, the CDR3 is TGTGCCAGCAGCTTAGCGCAGGGACTCTACGAGCAGTACTTC. As protein: CASSLAQGLYEQYF. The rearrangement links TRBV7-2 to TRBJ2-7; tentative D call: TRBD2 (6 bases). The germline gives CDR1 SGHTA, CDR2 FQGNSA. V was clipped by 0 bases and J by 3 bases, with 9 bases between them. The CDR3 consists of 14 residues.

The CDR3 DNA reads as TGCGCCAGCAGCCATCAGGAAAACACTGAAGCTTTCTTT. Translating it yields CASSHQENTEAFF. The V call is TRBV4-1, the J call TRBJ1-1; D call uncertain. V was cut by 3 bases and J by 2 bases, with 7 bases left in between. From germline, CDR1 is MGHRA and CDR2 YSYEKL. The CDR3 consists of 13 residues.